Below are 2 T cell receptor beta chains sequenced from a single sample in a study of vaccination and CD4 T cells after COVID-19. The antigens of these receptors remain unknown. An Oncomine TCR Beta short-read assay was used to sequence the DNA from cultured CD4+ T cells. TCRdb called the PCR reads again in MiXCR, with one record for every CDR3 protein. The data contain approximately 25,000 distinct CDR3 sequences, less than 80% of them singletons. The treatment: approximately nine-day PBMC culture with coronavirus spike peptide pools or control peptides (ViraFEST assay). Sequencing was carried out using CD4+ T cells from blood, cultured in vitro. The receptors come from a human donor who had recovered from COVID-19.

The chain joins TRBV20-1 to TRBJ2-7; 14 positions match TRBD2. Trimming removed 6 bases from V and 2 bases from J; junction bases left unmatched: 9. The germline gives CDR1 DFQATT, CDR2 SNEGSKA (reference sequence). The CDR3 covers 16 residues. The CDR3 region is CSATGTSGSSAYEQYF. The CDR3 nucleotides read TGCAGTGCGACCGGGACTAGCGGGAGTTCCGCCTACGAGCAGTACTTC.

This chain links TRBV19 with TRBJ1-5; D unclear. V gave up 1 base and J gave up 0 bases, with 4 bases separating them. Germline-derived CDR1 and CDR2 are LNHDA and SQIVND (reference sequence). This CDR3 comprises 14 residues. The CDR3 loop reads CASSIGLSNQPQHF. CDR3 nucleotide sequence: TGTGCCAGTAGTATAGGGCTTAGCAATCAGCCCCAGCATTTT. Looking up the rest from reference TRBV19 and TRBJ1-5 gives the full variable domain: DGGITQSPKYLFRKEGQNVTLSCEQNLNHDAMYWYRQDPGQGLRLIYYSQIVNDFQKGDIAEGYSVSREKKESFPLTVTSAQKNPTAFYLCASSIGLSNQPQHFGDGTRLSIL.